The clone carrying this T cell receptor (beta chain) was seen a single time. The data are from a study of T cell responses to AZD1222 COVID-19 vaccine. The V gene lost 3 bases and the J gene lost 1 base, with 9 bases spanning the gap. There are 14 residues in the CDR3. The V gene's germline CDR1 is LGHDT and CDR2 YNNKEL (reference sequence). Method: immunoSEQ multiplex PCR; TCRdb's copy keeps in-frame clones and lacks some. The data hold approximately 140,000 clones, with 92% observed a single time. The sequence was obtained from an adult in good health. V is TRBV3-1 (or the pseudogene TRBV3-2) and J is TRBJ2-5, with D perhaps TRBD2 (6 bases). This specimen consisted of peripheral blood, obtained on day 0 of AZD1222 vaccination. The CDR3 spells CASSQWTIQETQYF. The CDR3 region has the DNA TGTGCCAGCAGCCAGTGGACTATCCAAGAGACCCAGTACTTC.